The 21 T cell receptor beta chains below were found in one sample sequenced in a study of blood T cell repertoires in COVID-19 (TCRdb year 2020). Library construction relied on the immunoSEQ multiplex PCR assay. What TCRdb holds here is the immuneACCESS table cut down to in-frame rearrangements. Part of the clones is not present; checked against another copy, under half of the missing clones reflect an unresolved V gene, and the others are unexplained. The sample yields 190,000 or so clones; around 92% were counted once. The top ten constitute approximately 8.1% of the sample. The sample was PBMCs or T cells enriched from blood (not recorded which). Receptors were obtained from a woman aged 18-30 years who had recovered from COVID-19.

This chain connects TRBV2 to TRBJ1-1; TRBD1 aligns across 9 bases. V lost 4 bases to trimming and J lost 1 base; unmatched junction nucleotides: 1. Germline CDR1 is SNHLY and CDR2 is FYNNEI. The CDR3 is 14 residues long. The CDR3 loop is CASSGDRENTEAFF. The DNA for the CDR3 is TGTGCCAGCAGTGGGGACAGGGAGAACACTGAAGCTTTCTTT.

J is TRBJ1-1 and V is TRBV6-5; 8 nucleotides agree with TRBD1. Trimming removed 6 bases from V and 1 base from J; junction bases left unmatched: 7. This CDR3 comprises 15 residues. CDR1 is MNHEY and CDR2 is SVGAGI in the germline V gene. CDR3 sequence (DNA): TGTGCCAGCAGCAGAGACAGGGGATCGAACACTGAAGCTTTCTTT. Amino acids: CASSRDRGSNTEAFF.

This chain connects TRBV12-3 or TRBV12-4 to TRBJ1-1; D is unclear. The ends were cut back, 5 bases at V and 4 bases at J, with 11 bases in the middle. This CDR3 spans 13 amino acids. CDR3 bases: TGTGCCAGCAGTCCGAGTTATGGCACTGAAGCTTTCTTT. Amino acids: CASSPSYGTEAFF.

The gene calls are TRBV9 and TRBJ1-2; D is undetermined. Germline CDR1 and CDR2: SGDLS and YYNGEE. V lost 0 bases and J lost 8, with 14 bases in between. The CDR3 covers 14 residues. The CDR3 nucleotides are TGTGCCAGCAGCGTAGGTGAGGGTTTAGACGGCTACACCTTC. Amino acid sequence: CASSVGEGLDGYTF.

The rearrangement joins TRBV29-1 to TRBJ2-7; no clear D gene. V was clipped by 6 bases and J by 0 bases, with 12 bases between them. The CDR3 consists of 13 residues. Per the germline V gene, CDR1 is SQVTM and CDR2 is ANQGSEA. The CDR3 reads CSVSRGHSYEQYF. The CDR3 bases are TGCAGCGTATCCCGTGGCCACTCCTACGAGCAGTACTTC.

This clone was observed a single time. V gene TRBV6-5 combines with J gene TRBJ1-2, with 7 positions matching TRBD1. Germline V gene lookup returns CDR1 MNHEY and CDR2 SVGAGI. CDR3 length: 11 amino acids. Trimming removed 11 bases from V and 8 bases from J; junction bases left unmatched: 8. The CDR3 protein is CASSGGIGYTF. The CDR3, as DNA: TGTGCCTCCTCAGGGGGGATAGGCTACACCTTC.

This chain uses TRBV7-9 with TRBJ1-1; 9 bases are a match to TRBD1. Germline loops: CDR1 SEHNR, CDR2 FQNEAQ (reference sequence). V was pared by 5 bases and J by 4 bases, with 5 bases of the junction left unmatched. This CDR3 spans 14 amino acids. The CDR3 coding sequence is TGTGCCAGCAGCCGAGACAGGGGGGGCACTGAAGCTTTCTTT. Translated: CASSRDRGGTEAFF.

Only one count was recorded for this clone. The J gene is TRBJ1-3, the V gene TRBV11-2, with 8 bases lining up with TRBD1. V was pared by 5 bases and J by 0 bases, with 12 bases of the junction left unmatched. Germline V gene sequence: CDR1 SGHAT, CDR2 FQNNGV. The CDR3 runs 18 residues. Here the CDR3 reads CASSGLTGEWGSGNTIYF. CDR3 coding DNA: TGTGCCAGCAGCGGCCTGACAGGGGAATGGGGCTCTGGAAACACCATATATTTT.

A single count supports this clone. The V and J genes are TRBV6-1 and TRBJ1-2; D unresolved. CDR3 length equals 14 residues. V was shortened by 1 base and J by 3 bases, with 9 bases between the two germline ends. Germline CDR1 and CDR2: MNHNS and SASEGT. For the CDR3, the DNA is TGTGCCAGCAGTGAAGACTCCGCGTACTATGGCTACACCTTC. Translated: CASSEDSAYYGYTF.

This clone occurred once. This rearrangement joins TRBV11-2 to TRBJ2-5; 9 nucleotides agree with TRBD2. J was trimmed by 3 bases and V by 5 bases; bases with no gene match: 7. The CDR3 sequence is 15 residues long. Per germline, CDR1 SGHAT and CDR2 FQNNGV. Here the CDR3 DNA reads TGTGCCAGCAGCACTGGAGCGGGGGGCGAAGAGACCCAGTACTTC. Its protein is CASSTGAGGEETQYF.

The genes are TRBV7-8 and TRBJ1-3; D remains ambiguous. Trimming removed 1 base from V and 1 base from J, with 11 bases in between. The CDR3 covers 16 residues. The V gene's germline CDR1 is SGHVS and CDR2 FQNEAQ. The chain's CDR3 is CASSLDRSGSGNTIYF. CDR3 nucleotide sequence: TGTGCCAGCAGCTTAGATCGGTCGGGATCTGGAAACACCATATATTTT.

This clone was observed many times. The chain uses TRBV10-3 and TRBJ2-2, with 9 bases that match TRBD2. Trimming took 10 bases from V and 8 from J; bases not matched to a gene: 14. CDR1 and CDR2 (germline): ENHRY, SYGVKD. The CDR3 covers 15 residues. This CDR3 reads CATGASERGVGELFF. CDR3 DNA: TGTGCCACCGGCGCCTCTGAGCGGGGGGTAGGGGAGCTGTTTTTT.

This chain connects TRBV6-5 to TRBJ1-2, with D possibly being TRBD1 (5 bases). Germline loops: CDR1 MNHEY, CDR2 SVGAGI. The CDR3 runs to 11 residues. DNA of the CDR3: TGTGGCGCGCGGGGACTCTATGGCTACACCTTC. Its translation: CGARGLYGYTF.

The chain has TRBV27 and TRBJ2-6, with 7 bases identical to TRBD1. The CDR3 extends over 17 amino acids. CDR1 and CDR2 from the germline V gene are MNHEY and SMNVEV (reference sequence). Germline trimming cut 4 bases from V and 3 bases from J; bases unmatched to any gene: 9. CDR3: CASSYGAGGRGANVLTF. CDR3 in DNA: TGTGCCAGCAGTTACGGGGCAGGGGGTCGTGGGGCCAACGTCCTGACTTTC.

The chain has TRBV7-9 and TRBJ1-1, with unresolved D. From germline, CDR1 is SEHNR and CDR2 FQNEAQ (reference sequence). The CDR3 totals 12 residues. The V gene lost 7 bases and the J gene lost 3 bases, with 9 bases spanning the gap. The CDR3 DNA is TGTGCCAGCAACCGGGGAGACACTGAAGCTTTCTTT. Its translation is CASNRGDTEAFF.

CDR3 protein: CASSPAARANTEAFF. In DNA, the CDR3 is TGTGCCAGCAGCCCGGCCGCCAGGGCGAACACTGAAGCTTTCTTT. The V call is TRBV5-5, the J call TRBJ1-1, with a possible D match to TRBD1 (5 bases). The CDR3 spans 15 residues. The V gene's germline CDR1 is SGHKS and CDR2 YYEKEE (reference sequence). V shed 4 bases and J shed 1 base, with 14 bases lying between them.

The chain is built from TRBV15 and TRBJ2-2; D unclear. Trimming pared 0 bases from V and 4 bases from J, leaving 12 bases between. This CDR3 comprises 16 residues. The germline gives CDR1 LNHNV, CDR2 YYDKDF (reference sequence). CDR3 loop: CATSRELAGTTGELFF. CDR3 DNA sequence: TGTGCCACCAGCAGAGAATTGGCAGGTACCACCGGGGAGCTGTTTTTT.

The chain employs TRBV3-1 (or the pseudogene TRBV3-2) and TRBJ1-3, with a weak D call TRBD1 (5 bases). V was clipped by 4 bases and J by 7 bases, with 11 bases between them. This CDR3 has 13 amino acids. Germline V lookup: CDR1 LGHDT, CDR2 YNNKEL (reference sequence). The chain's CDR3 is CASSPGAGNTIYF. The CDR3 DNA reads as TGTGCCAGCAGCCCTGGGGCCGGGAACACCATATATTTT.

The chain couples TRBV6-5 to TRBJ2-2; possible D gene TRBD1, 5 bases. Germline loops: CDR1 MNHEY, CDR2 SVGAGI. Trimming pared 7 bases from V and 5 bases from J, leaving 17 bases between. The CDR3 has 15 residues. This CDR3 is CASKLFKGMTGELFF. Written as DNA, the CDR3 is TGTGCCAGCAAATTATTCAAGGGGATGACCGGGGAGCTGTTTTTT.

This clone has just one count. The J gene is TRBJ2-5, the V gene TRBV21-1; TRBD1 is the table's D call, not checked against the DNA. TRBV21-1 is tagged as a pseudogene. The CDR3 is 15 amino acids. The CDR3 DNA follows: TGTGCCAGCAGCCGATTCCCACAGGGGGCTGAGACCCAGTACTTC. Translating gives CASSRFPQGAETQYF.

The chain links TRBV3-1 (or the pseudogene TRBV3-2) to TRBJ1-2; D ambiguous. The CDR3 extends over 12 amino acids. V lost 1 base, J lost 6 bases, and 6 bases lay in between. CDR1 and CDR2 from the germline V gene are LGHDT and YNNKEL (reference sequence). CDR3 loop: CASSQALNGYTF. CDR3 sequence (DNA): TGTGCCAGCAGCCAAGCTTTAAATGGCTACACCTTC.